Each of the 5 T cell receptor beta chains below was sequenced from the same sample in a study of blood T cell repertoires in COVID-19 (dated by TCRdb to the early 2020s). The receptor library was made with the immunoSEQ multiplex PCR assay. TCRdb holds this immuneACCESS table with in-frame rearrangements only. Some clones are missing; in checked studies, unresolved V genes explain under half, and the rest has no known cause. The sample records hundreds of thousands of clones, roughly four fifths of which are singletons. The ten largest clones add up to around 11% of the sample. Input material: peripheral blood. These receptors were obtained from a woman in her sixties with active or convalescent COVID-19.

This chain joins TRBV5-4 and TRBJ1-1; possible D gene TRBD1, 5 bases. The germline V gene has CDR1 SGHNT and CDR2 YYREEE (reference sequence). This CDR3 contains 16 residues. The V end lost 4 bases, the J end lost 0 bases, and 16 bases lay between the germline ends. The CDR3 region is CASSPGGGLLNTEAFF. The CDR3 DNA reads as TGTGCCAGCAGCCCTGGGGGGGGACTGTTGAACACTGAAGCTTTCTTT. The full variable domain, its missing parts supplied by reference TRBV5-4 and TRBJ1-1, is ETGVTQSPTHLIKTRGQQVTLRCSSQSGHNTVSWYQQALGQGPQFIFQYYREEENGRGNFPPRFSGLQFPNYSSELNVNALELDDSALYLCASSPGGGLLNTEAFFGQGTRLTVV.

The chain recombines TRBV25-1 with TRBJ2-5; TRBD1 aligns across 9 bases. This CDR3 is built from 14 residues. Germline loops: CDR1 MGHDK, CDR2 SYGVNS. V gave up 4 bases and J gave up 6 bases; unmatched junction bases: 6. The CDR3 bases are TGTGCCAGCAGTGCGACAGGGGGGAAACAGACCCAGTACTTC. Amino acid sequence: CASSATGGKQTQYF.

J is TRBJ2-1 and V is TRBV5-1; 14 nucleotides align to TRBD2. Trimming cost V 4 bases and J 12 bases; bases outside gene matches: 12. The CDR3 consists of 16 residues. Germline CDR1 is SGHRS and CDR2 is YFSETQ. The CDR3 region has the DNA TGCGCCAGCAGCCTACTTCAGACTAGCGGGGGGGCCGGGCAGTTCTTC. This codes for CASSLLQTSGGAGQFF.

The chain couples TRBV6-1 to TRBJ1-1, with 12 bases matching TRBD1. Germline CDR1 reads MNHNS; CDR2 reads SASEGT. Trimming removed 3 bases from V and 12 bases from J; junction bases left unmatched: 8. The CDR3 is 14 residues long. CDR3 DNA sequence: TGTGCCAGCAGTGACCCGGGACAGGGGGCGGTAACTTTCTTT. Translating it yields CASSDPGQGAVTFF.

V and J are TRBV3-1 (or the pseudogene TRBV3-2) and TRBJ2-5; D gene uncertain. Between the trimmed V and J ends, which lost 0 bases and 2 bases, there was a span of 7 bases. The CDR3 runs to 14 residues. Germline-derived CDR1 and CDR2 are LGHDT and YNNKEL (reference sequence). CDR3 in amino acids: CASSQDVAQETQYF. The CDR3 region has the DNA TGTGCCAGCAGCCAAGACGTGGCACAAGAGACCCAGTACTTC.